This T cell receptor beta chain was identified in a study of CD8+CD57+ T cells in acquired aplastic anemia. About the research overall: Isolated CD4+ and CD8+ cells, once sorted, yielded DNA averaging roughly 3.4 ug.

Turning to this clonotype: Antigen: not known. This may arise from a read error, as a much more abundant clone is one base away.

Patients picked for sequencing had shown CD8+CD57+ cell expansion detected by flow cytometry. Blood sampling was performed on the patients, and none of them had received therapy by then. According to the study, genomic DNA was the template for TCR beta VDJ and CDR3 profiling. TCRdb fed the reads into MiXCR, producing one record per CDR3 protein. This sample has hundreds of thousands of distinct CDR3 sequences, with roughly 34% found just once. Overall study results and limits: Between the patient and control groups, CD8+ Simpson's diversity did not differ significantly. In common between the patients and the controls were twenty-nine CD8+ CDR3 sequences.

Sequences were obtained from sorted CD4+, CD8+, or CD8+CD57+ T cells (not recorded which) from PBMCs. This receptor was identified in a human donor with aplastic anemia.

The CDR3 bases are TGTGCCAGCAGCTTAGGAAGGTTCAGGGGTCCGGGCGAGACCCAGCACTTC. Its protein is CASSLGRFRGPGETQHF. This chain uses TRBV11-2 with TRBJ2-5; TRBD1 is a possible D gene (6 bases). The germline CDR1 and CDR2 sequences are SGHAT and FQNNGV. The CDR3 sequence is 17 residues long.